This TCR beta chain is from a study of early T cells in non-severe SARS-CoV-2 infection. Study as a whole: Whole-blood bulk RNA, unsorted, was sequenced, and chains were unpaired.

General observations from the study: Private and CD4 specificities were missed by VDJdb matching, skewed to anti-spike CD8.

Deletions cut 4 bases from V and 1 base from J, with 2 bases between. This CDR3 comprises 11 residues. Looked up from germline, CDR1 is SGHDT and CDR2 is YYEEEE. Each cDNA molecule carried a unique molecular identifier. TCRdb re-analysed the 5' RACE reads in MiXCR, keeping a single row per CDR3 protein. This sample carries tens of thousands of distinct CDR3 sequences, approximately 9% of them seen once, and the ten largest clones take 4% to 5.5%. This clonotype occurred many times. Its antigen is still unknown. This specimen consisted of whole blood, obtained at baseline. The chain links TRBV5-6 to TRBJ2-5; D call uncertain. The origin of this receptor is an adult who was a healthcare worker with PCR-confirmed SARS-CoV-2 infection or an uninfected control (not recorded which). The DNA of the CDR3 is TGTGCCAGCAGCCTCCAAGAGACCCAGTACTTC. This encodes CASSLQETQYF.